This is a list of T cell receptor beta chains from one sample in a study of blood T cell repertoires in COVID-19. Some clones are missing from TCRdb's copy, which holds only in-frame ones; the method was immunoSEQ multiplex PCR. The table lists approximately 200,000 clones, about 85% of them singletons. The sequencing sample was made of PBMCs or T cells enriched from blood (not recorded which). All receptors derive from a middle-aged man who had recovered from COVID-19. CDR3s include the opening cysteine and the closing phenylalanine or tryptophan. D genes are given only for firm matches. Rows may omit the clone size; those that give it use once, few, many or a size class.

len: 15
j_gene: TRBJ1-5
v_gene: TRBV5-1
d_gene: TRBD1
abundance: NA
CDR3aa: CASSSGQGANQPQHF
CDR3nt: TGCGCCAGCAGCTCCGGACAGGGAGCCAATCAGCCCCAGCATTTT

len: 16
j_gene: TRBJ2-3
v_gene: TRBV24-1
d_gene: NA
abundance: NA
CDR3aa: CATSDAGQKEADTQYF
CDR3nt: TGTGCCACCAGTGATGCCGGACAAAAAGAGGCAGATACGCAGTATTTT

len: 14
j_gene: TRBJ1-1
v_gene: TRBV18
d_gene: TRBD1
abundance: NA
CDR3aa: CASSQTGMNTEAFF
CDR3nt: TGTGCCAGCTCACAGACAGGGATGAACACTGAAGCTTTCTTT

len: 13
j_gene: TRBJ1-6
v_gene: TRBV19
d_gene: NA
abundance: NA
CDR3aa: CASSQQYNSPLHF
CDR3nt: TGTGCCAGTAGTCAACAGTATAATTCACCCCTCCACTTT

len: 14
j_gene: TRBJ2-5
v_gene: TRBV7-9
d_gene: TRBD2
abundance: NA
CDR3aa: CASGGDENQETQYF
CDR3nt: TGTGCCAGCGGGGGGGATGAAAACCAAGAGACCCAGTACTTC

len: 15
j_gene: TRBJ2-3
v_gene: TRBV5-1
d_gene: TRBD1
abundance: NA
CDR3aa: CASTEEGQGTDTQYF
CDR3nt: TGCGCCAGCACCGAAGAGGGACAGGGGACAGATACGCAGTATTTT

len: 15
j_gene: TRBJ2-7
v_gene: TRBV30
d_gene: NA
abundance: few
CDR3aa: CAWSVRGMGSYEQYF
CDR3nt: TGTGCCTGGAGTGTACGAGGGATGGGGTCCTACGAGCAGTACTTC

len: 13
j_gene: TRBJ2-7
v_gene: TRBV24-1
d_gene: NA
abundance: NA
CDR3aa: CATRVEINYEQYF
CDR3nt: TGTGCCACCCGTGTGGAGATAAACTACGAGCAGTACTTC

len: 14
j_gene: TRBJ2-1
v_gene: TRBV5-1
d_gene: NA
abundance: once
CDR3aa: CASSWVGGGNEQFF
CDR3nt: TGCGCCAGCAGCTGGGTGGGAGGGGGAAATGAGCAGTTCTTC

len: 14
j_gene: TRBJ1-1
v_gene: TRBV5-4
d_gene: TRBD1
abundance: NA
CDR3aa: CASSLDRGGTEAFF
CDR3nt: TGTGCCAGCAGCTTGGACAGGGGAGGAACTGAAGCTTTCTTT

len: 13
j_gene: TRBJ2-2
v_gene: TRBV3-1/TRBV3-2
d_gene: TRBD1
abundance: NA
CDR3aa: CASSRGQSGELFF
CDR3nt: TGTGCCAGCAGCAGGGGGCAGAGCGGGGAGCTGTTTTTT

len: 15
j_gene: TRBJ2-2
v_gene: TRBV11-3
d_gene: NA
abundance: NA
CDR3aa: CASSQGERDTGELFF
CDR3nt: TGTGCCAGCAGCCAAGGGGAAAGGGACACCGGGGAGCTGTTTTTT

len: 13
j_gene: TRBJ2-7
v_gene: TRBV11-3
d_gene: NA
abundance: few
CDR3aa: CASSFDSSYEQYF
CDR3nt: TGTGCCAGCAGCTTTGACAGCTCCTACGAGCAGTACTTC

len: 14
j_gene: TRBJ2-7
v_gene: TRBV5-4
d_gene: TRBD1
abundance: NA
CDR3aa: CASSSRQGAYEQYF
CDR3nt: TGTGCCAGCAGCTCCAGACAGGGGGCCTACGAGCAGTACTTC

len: 14
j_gene: TRBJ1-3
v_gene: TRBV6-5
d_gene: TRBD1
abundance: NA
CDR3aa: CASSHRDRGNTIYF
CDR3nt: TGTGCCAGCAGCCACCGGGACAGGGGAAACACCATATATTTT

len: 15
j_gene: TRBJ2-3
v_gene: TRBV6-5
d_gene: NA
abundance: NA
CDR3aa: CASSHGGQPPDTQYF
CDR3nt: TGTGCCAGCAGCCACGGGGGACAGCCCCCAGATACGCAGTATTTT

len: 12
j_gene: TRBJ2-7
v_gene: TRBV21-1
d_gene: NA
abundance: NA
CDR3aa: CASSNLPYEQYF
CDR3nt: TGTGCCAGCAGCAACCTACCTTACGAGCAGTACTTC

len: 14
j_gene: TRBJ1-6
v_gene: TRBV29-1
d_gene: TRBD1
abundance: NA
CDR3aa: CSVRTGGVGSPLHF
CDR3nt: TGCAGCGTGCGCACAGGGGGCGTTGGTTCACCCCTCCACTTT

len: 16
j_gene: TRBJ1-1
v_gene: TRBV5-1
d_gene: TRBD1
abundance: NA
CDR3aa: CASRSTGVRSNTEAFF
CDR3nt: TGCGCCAGCAGATCTACAGGGGTCAGATCGAACACTGAAGCTTTCTTT

len: 14
j_gene: TRBJ2-2
v_gene: TRBV6-5
d_gene: NA
abundance: NA
CDR3aa: CASFNTGITGELFF
CDR3nt: TGTGCCAGCTTTAACACAGGAATTACCGGGGAGCTGTTTTTT

len: 12
j_gene: TRBJ2-5
v_gene: TRBV4-2
d_gene: NA
abundance: NA
CDR3aa: CASSQARETQYF
CDR3nt: TGTGCCAGCAGCCAAGCGCGAGAGACCCAGTACTTC

len: 14
j_gene: TRBJ1-1
v_gene: TRBV6-5
d_gene: TRBD1
abundance: NA
CDR3aa: CASRKDRTNTEAFF
CDR3nt: TGTGCCAGCAGAAAGGACAGGACGAACACTGAAGCTTTCTTT